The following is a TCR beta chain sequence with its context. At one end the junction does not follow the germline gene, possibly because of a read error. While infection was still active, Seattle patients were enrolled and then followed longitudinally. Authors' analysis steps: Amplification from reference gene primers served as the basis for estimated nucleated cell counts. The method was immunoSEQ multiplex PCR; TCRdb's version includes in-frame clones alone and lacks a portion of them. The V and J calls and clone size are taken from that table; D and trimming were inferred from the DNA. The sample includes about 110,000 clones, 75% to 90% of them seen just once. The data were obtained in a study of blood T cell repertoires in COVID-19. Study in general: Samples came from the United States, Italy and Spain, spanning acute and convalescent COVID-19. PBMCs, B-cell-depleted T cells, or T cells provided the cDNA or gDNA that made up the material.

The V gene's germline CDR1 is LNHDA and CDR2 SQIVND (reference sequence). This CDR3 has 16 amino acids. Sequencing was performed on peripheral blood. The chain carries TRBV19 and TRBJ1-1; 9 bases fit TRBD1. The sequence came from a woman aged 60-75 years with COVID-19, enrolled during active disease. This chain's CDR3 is CASSGDRVELKTEAFF. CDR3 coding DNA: TGTGCCAGTAGTGGGGACAGGGTGGAGTTGAAGACTGAAGCTTTCTTT.